This TCR beta chain was identified in a study of blood T cell repertoires in COVID-19. Clones were sequenced by immunoSEQ multiplex PCR, and TCRdb holds only the in-frame ones, with some missing. The data hold about 140,000 clones, with roughly 85% observed a single time. With 0 bases removed from V and 6 bases from J, the gap between germline ends came to 10 bases. CDR1 and CDR2 (germline): SGHRS, YFSETQ. This CDR3 has 13 residues. This clone was seen only once. Sequencing input: PBMCs or T cells enriched from blood (not recorded which). The clonotype originates from a woman in her fifties or sixties who had recovered from COVID-19. The chain joins TRBV5-1 to TRBJ2-7; the D is unclear. The CDR3, as DNA: TGCGCCAGCAGCTTGGACGTCTGGGCCGAGCAGTACTTC. It yields the protein CASSLDVWAEQYF.